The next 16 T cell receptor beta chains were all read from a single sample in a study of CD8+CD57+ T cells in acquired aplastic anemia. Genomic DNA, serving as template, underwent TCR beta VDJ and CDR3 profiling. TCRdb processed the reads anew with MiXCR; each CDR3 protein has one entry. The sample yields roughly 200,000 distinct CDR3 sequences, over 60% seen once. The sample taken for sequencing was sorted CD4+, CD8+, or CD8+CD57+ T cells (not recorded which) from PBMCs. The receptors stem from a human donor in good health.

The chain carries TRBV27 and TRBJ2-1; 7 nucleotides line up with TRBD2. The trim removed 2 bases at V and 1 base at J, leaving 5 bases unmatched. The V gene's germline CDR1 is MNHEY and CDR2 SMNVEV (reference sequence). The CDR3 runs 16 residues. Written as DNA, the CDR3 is TGTGCCAGCAGTTTAGAGCTAGCGGTGTCCTACAATGAGCAGTTCTTC. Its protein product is CASSLELAVSYNEQFF.

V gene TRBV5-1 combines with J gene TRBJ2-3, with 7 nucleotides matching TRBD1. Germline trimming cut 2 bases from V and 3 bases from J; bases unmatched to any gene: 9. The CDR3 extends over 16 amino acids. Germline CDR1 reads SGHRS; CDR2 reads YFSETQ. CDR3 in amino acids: CASSFDRVFKTDTQYF. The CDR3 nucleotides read TGCGCCAGCAGCTTTGACAGGGTATTTAAGACAGATACGCAGTATTTT.

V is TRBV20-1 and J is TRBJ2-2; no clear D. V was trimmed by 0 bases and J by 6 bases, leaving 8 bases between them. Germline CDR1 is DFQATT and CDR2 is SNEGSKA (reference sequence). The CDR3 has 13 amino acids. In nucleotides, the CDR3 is TGCAGTGCTAGAGAGGTAGTTTCCGGGGAGCTGTTTTTT. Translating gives CSAREVVSGELFF.

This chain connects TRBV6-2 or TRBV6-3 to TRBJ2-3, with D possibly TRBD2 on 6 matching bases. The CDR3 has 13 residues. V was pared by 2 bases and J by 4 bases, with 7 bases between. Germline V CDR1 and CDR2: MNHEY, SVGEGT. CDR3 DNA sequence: TGTGCCAGCAGTTACGGACTACCAGATACGCAGTATTTT. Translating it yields CASSYGLPDTQYF.

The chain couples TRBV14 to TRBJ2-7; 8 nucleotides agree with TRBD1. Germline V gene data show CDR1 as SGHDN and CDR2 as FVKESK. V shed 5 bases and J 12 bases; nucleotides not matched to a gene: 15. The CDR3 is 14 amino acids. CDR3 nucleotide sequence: TGTGCCAGCAGCGTTGGGGGGCAGGGGGCGGTCTTGTACTTC. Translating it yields CASSVGGQGAVLYF. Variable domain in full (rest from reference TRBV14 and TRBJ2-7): EAGVTQFPSHSVIEKGQTVTLRCDPISGHDNLYWYRRVMGKEIKFLLHFVKESKQDESGMPNNRFLAERTGGTYSTLKVQPAELEDSGVYFCASSVGGQGAVLYFGPGTRLTVT.

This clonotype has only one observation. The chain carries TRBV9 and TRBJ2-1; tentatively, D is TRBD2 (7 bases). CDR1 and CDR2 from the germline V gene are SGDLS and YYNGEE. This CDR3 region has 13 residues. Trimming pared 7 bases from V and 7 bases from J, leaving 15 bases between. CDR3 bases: TGTGCCAGCGCCCACGGGGGGCAGAATGAGCAGTTCTTC. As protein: CASAHGGQNEQFF.

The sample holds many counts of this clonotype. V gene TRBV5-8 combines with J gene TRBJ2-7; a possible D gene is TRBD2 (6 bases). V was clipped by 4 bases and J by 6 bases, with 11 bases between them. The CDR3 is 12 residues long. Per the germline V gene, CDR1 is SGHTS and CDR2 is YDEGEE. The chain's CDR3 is CASSPSVGEQYF. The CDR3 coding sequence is TGTGCCAGCAGCCCTAGCGTCGGCGAGCAGTACTTC.

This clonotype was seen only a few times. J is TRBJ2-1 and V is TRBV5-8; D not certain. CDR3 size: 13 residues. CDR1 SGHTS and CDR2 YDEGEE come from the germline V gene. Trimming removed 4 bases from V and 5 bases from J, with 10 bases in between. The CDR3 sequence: CASSPSTNNEQFF. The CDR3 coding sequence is TGTGCCAGCAGCCCCAGTACGAACAATGAGCAGTTCTTC.

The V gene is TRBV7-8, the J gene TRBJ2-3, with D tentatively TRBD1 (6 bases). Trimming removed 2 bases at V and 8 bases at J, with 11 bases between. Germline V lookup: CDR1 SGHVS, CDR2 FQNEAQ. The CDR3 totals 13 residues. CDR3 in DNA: TGTGCCAGCAGCTTAATCTTACAGGGTACGCAGTATTTT. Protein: CASSLILQGTQYF.

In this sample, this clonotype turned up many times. CDR3 coding DNA: TGTGCCAGCAGCCAAGGGTGGCGGACCCTCTACGAGCAGTACTTC. It encodes CASSQGWRTLYEQYF. The rearrangement joins TRBV14 to TRBJ2-7, with unresolved D. Germline V gene data show CDR1 as SGHDN and CDR2 as FVKESK. V lost 1 base, J lost 3 bases, and 13 bases lay in between. CDR3 length: 15 residues.

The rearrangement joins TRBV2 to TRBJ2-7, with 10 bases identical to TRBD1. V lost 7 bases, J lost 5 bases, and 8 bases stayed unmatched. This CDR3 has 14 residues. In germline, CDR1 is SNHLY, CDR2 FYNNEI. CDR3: CASTADRGPDEQYF. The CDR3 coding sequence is TGTGCCAGCACCGCCGACAGGGGGCCCGACGAGCAGTACTTC.

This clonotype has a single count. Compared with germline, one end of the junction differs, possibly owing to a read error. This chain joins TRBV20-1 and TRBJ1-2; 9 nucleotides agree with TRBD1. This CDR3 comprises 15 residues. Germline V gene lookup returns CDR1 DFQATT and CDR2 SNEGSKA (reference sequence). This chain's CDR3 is CGARSRDRDPYGYTF. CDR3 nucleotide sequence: TGCGGTGCTAGGAGCCGGGACAGGGATCCTTATGGCTACACCTTC.

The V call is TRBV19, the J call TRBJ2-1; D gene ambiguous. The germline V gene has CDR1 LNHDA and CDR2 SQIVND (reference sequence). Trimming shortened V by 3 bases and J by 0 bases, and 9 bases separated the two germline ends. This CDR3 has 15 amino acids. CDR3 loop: CASSIGLSSYNEQFF. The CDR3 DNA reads TGTGCCAGTAGTATTGGTTTAAGCTCCTACAATGAGCAGTTCTTC.

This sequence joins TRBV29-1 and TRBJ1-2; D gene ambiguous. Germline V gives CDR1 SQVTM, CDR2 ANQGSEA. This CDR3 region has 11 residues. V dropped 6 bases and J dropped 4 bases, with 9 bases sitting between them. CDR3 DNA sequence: TGCAGCGTCCTAGGGATCTATGGCTACACCTTC. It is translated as CSVLGIYGYTF.

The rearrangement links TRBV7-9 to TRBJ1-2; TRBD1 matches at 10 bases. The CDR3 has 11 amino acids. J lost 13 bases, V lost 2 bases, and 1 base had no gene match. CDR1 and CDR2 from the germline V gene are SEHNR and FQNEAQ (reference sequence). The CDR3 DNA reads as TGTGCCAGCAGCTTATGGACAGGGGGCACCTTC. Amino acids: CASSLWTGGTF.

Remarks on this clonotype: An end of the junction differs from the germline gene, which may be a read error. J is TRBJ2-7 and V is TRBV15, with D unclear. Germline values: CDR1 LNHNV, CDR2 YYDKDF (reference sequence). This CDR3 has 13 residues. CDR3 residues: CATKLPLSHEQYF. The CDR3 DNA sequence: TGTGCCACCAAGTTGCCTCTCTCCCACGAGCAGTACTTC. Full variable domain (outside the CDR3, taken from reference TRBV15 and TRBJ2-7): DAMVIQNPRYQVTQFGKPVTLSCSQTLNHNVMYWYQQKSSQAPKLLFHYYDKDFNNEADTPDNFQSRRPNTSFCFLDIRSPGLGDTAMYLCATKLPLSHEQYFGPGTRLTVT.